These 20 T cell receptor beta chains were all obtained from the same sample, sequenced in a study of patients and donors after allogeneic stem cell transplantation. Via MiXCR, TCRdb re-called the RT-PCR reads, giving one row per CDR3 protein. Of 800,000 to 1,000,000 distinct CDR3 sequences listed, approximately 18% were seen once; the top ten hold around 6%. The sequenced sample was blood, either unsorted or a sorted T cell fraction (not recorded which). These receptors were taken from a human donor who was either an allogeneic HSCT recipient or a stem cell or donor lymphocyte infusion donor (not recorded which). It is not recorded whose cells these are; they may come from a transplant donor.

V gene TRBV7-9 combines with J gene TRBJ2-1; unclear D gene. Germline CDR1 is SEHNR and CDR2 is FQNEAQ (reference sequence). Trimming took 1 base from V and 7 from J, leaving 11 bases between them. The CDR3 contains 14 residues. CDR3 nucleotide sequence: TGTGCCAGCAGCTTAGGCGGCGCGTCGAATGAGCAGTTCTTC. As protein: CASSLGGASNEQFF. The full variable domain, completed using reference TRBV7-9 and TRBJ2-1, is DTGVSQNPRHKITKRGQNVTFRCDPISEHNRLYWYRQTLGQGPEFLTYFQNEAQLEKSRLLSDRFSAERPKGSFSTLEIQRTEQGDSAMYLCASSLGGASNEQFFGPGTRLTVL.

The chain has TRBV29-1 and TRBJ2-3; D uncertain. This CDR3 contains 14 residues. V was cut by 0 bases and J by 4 bases, with 11 bases left in between. Per the germline V gene, CDR1 is SQVTM and CDR2 is ANQGSEA. The CDR3: CSVEDRDRPDTQYF. CDR3 sequence (DNA): TGCAGCGTTGAAGATAGGGATAGACCAGATACGCAGTATTTT.

The chain couples TRBV20-1 to TRBJ2-2, with D unclear. With 2 bases removed from V and 0 bases from J, the gap between germline ends came to 13 bases. The CDR3 covers 16 residues. Per germline, CDR1 DFQATT and CDR2 SNEGSKA (reference sequence). Here the CDR3 reads CSARPLRQTNTGELFF. CDR3 sequence (DNA): TGCAGTGCTAGACCCCTCCGACAAACGAACACCGGGGAGCTGTTTTTT.

V is TRBV4-1 and J is TRBJ2-3; TRBD2 agrees at 7 bases. Germline values: CDR1 MGHRA, CDR2 YSYEKL. The CDR3 is 18 residues long. Trimming at V came to 0 bases and at J to 4 bases, leaving 13 bases not matched to a gene. In nucleotides, the CDR3 is TGCGCCAGCAGCCAAGAGCCATGGAACGGGGGGTCTTCAGATACGCAGTATTTT. This sequence encodes CASSQEPWNGGSSDTQYF.

This clonotype was counted a single time. The junction does not match germline at one end; this may be a read error. The chain links TRBV9 to TRBJ2-7; 7 bases fit TRBD1. The germline V gene has CDR1 SGDLS and CDR2 YYNGEE. The CDR3 covers 17 residues. The CDR3, as DNA: TGTGCCAGCAGCGTAGATCATATGGCAGGGGGTGACTACGAGCTGTACTTC. This gives the protein CASSVDHMAGGDYELYF.

This clonotype occurred a few times. This chain uses TRBV4-1 with TRBJ1-4, with TRBD1 matching over 8 bases. Germline V gene sequence: CDR1 MGHRA, CDR2 YSYEKL. CDR3 length: 15 residues. The ends lost 8 bases at V and 7 bases at J; junction bases unmatched: 12. The CDR3 nucleotides are TGCGCCAGCTACCAACCGGGACAGGTCCCTGAAAAACTGTTTTTT. Its protein is CASYQPGQVPEKLFF.

This clonotype was picked up one time. The gene calls are TRBV18 and TRBJ1-1, with 7 positions matching TRBD1. The CDR3 covers 14 residues. Germline lookup yields CDR1 KGHSH and CDR2 LQKENI. After removal of 2 bases from V and 6 bases from J, the junction contained 6 bases not matched to a gene. The CDR3 protein is CASSPDRVVAEAFF. The CDR3 DNA is TGTGCCAGCTCACCAGACAGGGTGGTAGCTGAAGCTTTCTTT.

The gene calls are TRBV2 and TRBJ2-1; perhaps TRBD1 as D (5 bases). The germline gives CDR1 SNHLY, CDR2 FYNNEI. Trimming stripped 7 bases from V and 7 bases from J, with 20 bases between. CDR3 length: 15 amino acids. CDR3 sequence (DNA): TGTGCCAGCAAATTCGACCCCAGGGTGGTAAATGAGCAGTTCTTC. Protein sequence: CASKFDPRVVNEQFF.

The chain employs TRBV12-3 or TRBV12-4 and TRBJ1-1; 7 bases are a match to TRBD1. The CDR3 sequence is 13 residues long. With 2 bases clipped from V and 6 bases from J, the junction kept 3 bases outside the gene matches. The CDR3 nucleotides read TGTGCCAGCAGTTTACGACAGGGCGCTGAAGCTTTCTTT. Amino acid sequence: CASSLRQGAEAFF.

V and J are TRBV27 and TRBJ2-1, with D hard to call. This CDR3 is built from 12 residues. Trimming took off 8 bases at V and 3 bases at J, with 8 bases between the two ends. Germline CDR1 reads MNHEY; CDR2 reads SMNVEV (reference sequence). CDR3 region: CASGVFYNEQFF. In nucleotides, the CDR3 is TGTGCCAGCGGTGTATTCTACAATGAGCAGTTCTTC.

The J gene is TRBJ2-1, the V gene TRBV4-1, with 12 bases identical to TRBD2. The CDR3 has 16 amino acids. Trimming took 1 base from V and 7 from J; bases not matched to a gene: 5. Germline V CDR1 and CDR2: MGHRA, YSYEKL. In DNA, the CDR3 is TGCGCCAGCAGCCAAGTGCGGACTAGCGGGATTAATGAGCAGTTCTTC. It codes for CASSQVRTSGINEQFF.

The chain is built from TRBV7-9 and TRBJ1-5; no firm D call. This CDR3 spans 12 amino acids. Trimming cost V 4 bases and J 5 bases, with 6 bases left between them. The V gene's germline CDR1 is SEHNR and CDR2 FQNEAQ (reference sequence). DNA for the CDR3: TGTGCCAGCAGCTCACTCGATCAGCCCCAGCATTTT. This gives the protein CASSSLDQPQHF.

This chain links TRBV20-1 with TRBJ2-7, with D uncertain. The germline gives CDR1 DFQATT, CDR2 SNEGSKA (reference sequence). The CDR3 loop spans 14 amino acids. Trimming shortened V by 3 bases and J by 1 base, and 13 bases separated the two germline ends. DNA for the CDR3: TGCAGTGCTAGGCTCGCGGTGCGGTCCTACGAGCAGTACTTC. This encodes CSARLAVRSYEQYF.

This chain uses TRBV7-3 with TRBJ1-1; 8 bases fit TRBD1. Germline CDR1 reads SGHTA; CDR2 reads FQGTGA. The CDR3 runs to 17 residues. V gave up 2 bases and J gave up 0 bases; unmatched junction bases: 8. CDR3 bases: TGTGCCAGCAGCTTACGACCGACAGGGGACATGAACACTGAAGCTTTCTTT. Amino acids: CASSLRPTGDMNTEAFF.

The rearrangement uses TRBV11-2 and TRBJ1-2, with a weak D call TRBD1 (5 bases). With 8 bases removed from V and 8 bases from J, the gap between germline ends came to 12 bases. From germline, CDR1 is SGHAT and CDR2 FQNNGV. This CDR3 comprises 11 residues. The CDR3 spells CASEKGLGYTF. The CDR3 DNA sequence: TGTGCCAGCGAGAAGGGACTCGGCTACACCTTC.

This clonotype was seen only a few times. The chain employs TRBV6-1 and TRBJ2-3, with D possibly being TRBD2 (6 bases). The ends were cut back, 5 bases at V and 5 bases at J, with 14 bases in the middle. Germline values: CDR1 MNHNS, CDR2 SASEGT. CDR3 length: 14 amino acids. The CDR3 DNA follows: TGTGCCAGCAGTCCGGCCGGCGGGAAAGATACGCAGTATTTT. Translating it yields CASSPAGGKDTQYF.

The V gene is TRBV7-3, the J gene TRBJ1-6, with D unresolved. The CDR3 is 13 residues long. Between the trimmed V and J ends, which lost 1 base and 8 bases, there was a span of 6 bases. In germline, CDR1 is SGHTA, CDR2 FQGTGA. DNA of the CDR3: TGTGCCAGCAGCTTAAGTCTAGATTCACCCCTCCACTTT. Its translation: CASSLSLDSPLHF.

The chain is built from TRBV7-3 and TRBJ2-3; TRBD1 matches at 7 bases. Germline CDR1 SGHTA, CDR2 FQGTGA. There are 16 residues in the CDR3. J gave up 2 bases and V 5 bases, and 10 bases lay outside the gene matches. CDR3 DNA: TGTGCCAGCAGCCCCGTAGGGGGCAGGGTCACAGATACGCAGTATTTT. As protein: CASSPVGGRVTDTQYF. The full variable domain, rest sourced from reference TRBV7-3 and TRBJ2-3, is GAGVSQTPSNKVTEKGKYVELRCDPISGHTALYWYRQSLGQGPEFLIYFQGTGAADDSGLPNDRFFAVRPEGSVSTLKIQRTERGDSAVYLCASSPVGGRVTDTQYFGPGTRLTVL.

This clonotype was counted only a few times. This rearrangement joins TRBV20-1 to TRBJ1-2, with 7 bases fitting TRBD1. Germline assignment: CDR1 DFQATT and CDR2 SNEGSKA (reference sequence). Trimming at V came to 3 bases and at J to 0 bases, leaving 10 bases not matched to a gene. The CDR3 runs to 16 residues. CDR3 residues: CSASGGRGPTNYGYTF. Here the CDR3 DNA reads TGCAGTGCTAGCGGGGGAAGGGGGCCTACTAACTATGGCTACACCTTC.

This clonotype was recorded a few times. The chain joins TRBV12-3 or TRBV12-4 to TRBJ2-2; no firm D call. This CDR3 has 13 amino acids. The V gene lost 3 bases and the J gene lost 4 bases, with 6 bases spanning the gap. The CDR3 here is CASSFKATGELFF. As DNA, the CDR3 is TGTGCCAGCAGTTTCAAGGCCACCGGGGAGCTGTTTTTT.